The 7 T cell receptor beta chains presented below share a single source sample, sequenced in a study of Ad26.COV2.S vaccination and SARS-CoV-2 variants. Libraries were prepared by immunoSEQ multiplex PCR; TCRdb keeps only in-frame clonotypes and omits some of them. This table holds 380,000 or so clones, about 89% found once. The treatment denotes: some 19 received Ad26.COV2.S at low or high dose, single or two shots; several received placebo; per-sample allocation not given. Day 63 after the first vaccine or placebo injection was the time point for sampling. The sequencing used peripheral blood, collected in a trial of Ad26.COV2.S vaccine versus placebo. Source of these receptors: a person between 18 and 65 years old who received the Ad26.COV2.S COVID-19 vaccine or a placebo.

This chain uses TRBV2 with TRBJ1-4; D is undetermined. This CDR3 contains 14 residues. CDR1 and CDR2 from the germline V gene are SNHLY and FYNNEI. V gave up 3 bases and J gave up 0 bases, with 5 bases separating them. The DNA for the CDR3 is TGTGCCAGCAGTGATACAGCAACTAATGAAAAACTGTTTTTT. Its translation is CASSDTATNEKLFF.

CDR3 residues: CASSHITFRDSTEAFF. The CDR3 bases are TGTGCCAGCAGTCATATCACTTTCCGGGACAGCACTGAAGCTTTCTTT. J is TRBJ1-1 and V is TRBV11-2; 7 bases match TRBD1. The CDR3 totals 16 residues. V was pared by 6 bases and J by 4 bases, with 14 bases of the junction left unmatched. Per germline, CDR1 SGHAT and CDR2 FQNNGV.

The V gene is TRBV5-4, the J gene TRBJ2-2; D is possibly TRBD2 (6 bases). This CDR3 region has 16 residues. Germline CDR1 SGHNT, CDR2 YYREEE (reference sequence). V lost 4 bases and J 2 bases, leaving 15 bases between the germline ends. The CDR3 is CASSPHPGENTGELFF. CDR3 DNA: TGTGCCAGCAGCCCGCACCCGGGAGAAAACACCGGGGAGCTGTTTTTT. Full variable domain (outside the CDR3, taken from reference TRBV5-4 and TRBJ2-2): ETGVTQSPTHLIKTRGQQVTLRCSSQSGHNTVSWYQQALGQGPQFIFQYYREEENGRGNFPPRFSGLQFPNYSSELNVNALELDDSALYLCASSPHPGENTGELFFGEGSRLTVL.

CDR3 DNA sequence: TGCGCCAGCAGCTTAACTTCCCAGGGGGACCTCTACGAGCAGTACTTC. Encoded protein: CASSLTSQGDLYEQYF. This chain uses TRBV5-1 with TRBJ2-7; 7 positions match TRBD1. The trim removed 2 bases at V and 3 bases at J, leaving 11 bases unmatched. The germline V gene has CDR1 SGHRS and CDR2 YFSETQ. The CDR3 has 16 residues.

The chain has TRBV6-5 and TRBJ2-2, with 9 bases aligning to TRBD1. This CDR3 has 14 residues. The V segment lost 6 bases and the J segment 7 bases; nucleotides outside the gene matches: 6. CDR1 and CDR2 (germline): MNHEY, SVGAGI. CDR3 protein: CASRGGQGSGELFF. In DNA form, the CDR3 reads TGTGCCAGCAGAGGGGGACAGGGTAGCGGGGAGCTGTTTTTT.

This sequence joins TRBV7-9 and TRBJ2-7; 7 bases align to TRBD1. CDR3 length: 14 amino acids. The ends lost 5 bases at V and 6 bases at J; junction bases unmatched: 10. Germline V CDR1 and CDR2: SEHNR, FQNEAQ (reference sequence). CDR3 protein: CASSPGGVPVEQYF. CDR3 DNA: TGTGCCAGCAGCCCAGGGGGTGTCCCCGTCGAGCAGTACTTC.

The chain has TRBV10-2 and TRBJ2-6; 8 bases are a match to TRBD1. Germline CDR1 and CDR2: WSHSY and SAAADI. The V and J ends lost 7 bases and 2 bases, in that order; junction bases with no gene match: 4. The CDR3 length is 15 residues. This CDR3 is CASIGQGTGANVLTF. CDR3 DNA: TGCGCCAGCATCGGACAGGGTACTGGGGCCAACGTCCTGACTTTC.